The 21 T cell receptor beta chains given below trace back to one sample, sequenced in a study of blood T cells in healthy people across ages. Then a second PCR, running roughly 7 to 12 cycles, was carried out with a sample-barcoded 5' primer and a J-beta primer mix. TCRdb reanalysed the 5' RACE reads using MiXCR and keeps one entry per CDR3 protein. Counted here are hundreds of thousands of distinct CDR3 sequences, about 30% occurring once; the ten biggest clones make up 15% to 19%. Sequenced sample: blood. The source is a woman of 80 years or more in good health.

This clonotype appeared many times. The chain employs TRBV5-6 and TRBJ2-1; 8 bases align to TRBD1. V was pared by 0 bases and J by 7 bases, with 12 bases of the junction left unmatched. The CDR3 is 17 residues long. Germline CDR1 reads SGHDT; CDR2 reads YYEEEE. The CDR3 region has the DNA TGTGCCAGCAGCTTGGACTTGACAGGGGTTTATAGGAATGAGCAGTTCTTC. It translates to CASSLDLTGVYRNEQFF.

In its sample, this clonotype is medium-sized (0.01 to 0.1%). The chain employs TRBV7-2 and TRBJ1-5, with 7 bases matching TRBD1. The CDR3 covers 15 residues. J gave up 3 bases and V 6 bases, and 8 bases lay outside the gene matches. Germline values: CDR1 SGHTA, CDR2 FQGNSA. The CDR3 loop is CASRLDTGVNQPQHF. In DNA, the CDR3 is TGTGCCAGCAGACTCGATACAGGGGTCAATCAGCCCCAGCATTTT.

This clonotype was seen a handful of times. The chain has TRBV28 and TRBJ1-2; D ambiguous. The CDR3 is 14 amino acids. The germline CDR1 and CDR2 sequences are MDHEN and SYDVKM. The V gene lost 3 bases and the J gene lost 1 base, with 9 bases spanning the gap. The CDR3 region is CASSFTGLNYGYTF. In nucleotides, the CDR3 is TGTGCCAGCAGTTTTACCGGACTTAACTATGGCTACACCTTC.

The V and J genes are TRBV6-1 and TRBJ2-5, with TRBD2 identical over 12 bases. V shed 6 bases and J 5 bases; nucleotides not matched to a gene: 10. Looked up from germline, CDR1 is MNHNS and CDR2 is SASEGT. The CDR3 contains 16 residues. CDR3 in amino acids: CASSPTSGGPRETQYF. As DNA, the CDR3 is TGTGCCAGCAGCCCTACTAGCGGGGGGCCCCGGGAGACCCAGTACTTC.

This clonotype was found many times. Mismatch with germline at one junction end may stem from a read error. V is TRBV25-1 and J is TRBJ1-5, with TRBD1 identical over 7 bases. The CDR3 length is 15 residues. Germline V gene data show CDR1 as MGHDK and CDR2 as SYGVNS. Here the CDR3 reads CASGETGVVGQPQHF. The CDR3 region has the DNA TGTGCCAGCGGTGAAACAGGGGTGGTAGGCCAGCCCCAGCATTTT.

This clonotype was found many times. The chain is built from TRBV6-2 or TRBV6-3 and TRBJ2-1; D possibly corresponds to TRBD2 (7 bases). Germline V gene sequence: CDR1 MNHEY, CDR2 SVGEGT. The CDR3 extends over 13 amino acids. V was trimmed by 2 bases and J by 9 bases, leaving 11 bases between them. The CDR3 reads CASSYGGAIEQFF. The DNA for the CDR3 is TGTGCCAGCAGTTACGGGGGGGCAATTGAGCAGTTCTTC.

The rearrangement joins TRBV5-1 to TRBJ1-2; TRBD1 is a possible D gene (6 bases). V lost 3 bases to trimming and J lost 8 bases, with 32 bases between them. Germline-derived CDR1 and CDR2 are SGHRS and YFSETQ. The CDR3 is made up of 19 amino acids. The CDR3 nucleotides are TGCGCCAGCAGCTCCCGCGGTCAGGGGACTCCTGGGGCCCTAGGAGGCTACACCTTC. It specifies CASSSRGQGTPGALGGYTF. Together with reference TRBV5-1 and TRBJ1-2, the CDR3 gives the full variable domain: KAGVTQTPRYLIKTRGQQVTLSCSPISGHRSVSWYQQTPGQGLQFLFEYFSETQRNKGNFPGRFSGRQFSNSRSEMNVSTLELGDSALYLCASSSRGQGTPGALGGYTFGSGTRLTVV.

This clonotype was counted many times. V and J are TRBV2 and TRBJ2-5, with a tentative D call TRBD1 (7 bases). This CDR3 region has 14 residues. CDR1 is SNHLY, CDR2 FYNNEI, per germline. The ends were cut back, 3 bases at V and 7 bases at J, with 15 bases in the middle. In nucleotides, the CDR3 is TGTGCCAGCAGTGATGGAGGGGGCAGGGGGACCCAGTACTTC. As protein: CASSDGGGRGTQYF.

Notes on this clonotype: This may be a read error: a much more frequent sequence differs by one nucleotide. The chain has TRBV7-9 and TRBJ2-7; 8 bases are a match to TRBD1. Germline-derived CDR1 and CDR2 are SEHNR and FQNEAQ (reference sequence). CDR3 length: 15 amino acids. Trimming removed 4 bases from V and 4 bases from J; junction bases left unmatched: 9. The CDR3 nucleotides read TGTGCCAGCAGCTCGGACAGGGCCGCGGTATACGAGCAGTACTTC. Its protein is CASSSDRAAVYEQYF.

This chain uses TRBV14 with TRBJ2-3; no clear D. This CDR3 contains 15 residues. The V gene's germline CDR1 is SGHDN and CDR2 FVKESK. V gave up 4 bases and J gave up 4 bases, with 15 bases separating them. The CDR3 protein is CASSLLGTVSDTQYF. The CDR3 DNA reads TGTGCCAGCAGCCTCCTAGGTACAGTCTCAGATACGCAGTATTTT.

On this clonotype: One base away lies a much larger clone, so this may be a sequencing read error. This sequence joins TRBV7-3 and TRBJ2-3, with TRBD2 matching over 9 bases. The CDR3 sequence is 19 residues long. Germline lookup yields CDR1 SGHTA and CDR2 FQGTGA. CDR3 in amino acids: CASSFIAGETRGRADAQYF. The CDR3, as DNA: TGTGCCAGCAGCTTCATAGCGGGGGAGACCCGGGGGAGGGCAGATGCGCAGTATTTT.

Ten or more counts support this clonotype. The rearrangement links TRBV12-3 or TRBV12-4 to TRBJ2-7; 7 nucleotides agree with TRBD2. The CDR3 sequence is 13 residues long. V shed 7 bases, J shed 6 bases, and the junction held 9 bases outside the gene matches. Here the CDR3 reads CASTLREGSEQYF. In DNA form, the CDR3 reads TGTGCCAGCACCCTCAGGGAGGGGAGCGAGCAGTACTTC.

This clonotype was detected only a few times. The chain recombines TRBV20-1 with TRBJ1-1; D may be TRBD1 (6 bases). The V and J ends lost 0 bases and 1 base respectively, with 9 bases between them. The germline V gene has CDR1 DFQATT and CDR2 SNEGSKA (reference sequence). This CDR3 is 14 amino acids long. CDR3: CSARDQGPNTEAFF. Written as DNA, the CDR3 is TGCAGTGCTAGAGATCAGGGGCCGAACACTGAAGCTTTCTTT.

A remark on this clonotype: A much larger clone differs from this one at a single base, so this may be a read error. The chain joins TRBV3-1 to TRBJ1-4; 7 bases are shared with TRBD1. J lost 8 bases, V lost 5 bases, and 11 bases had no gene match. Germline-derived CDR1 and CDR2 are LGHDT and YNNKEL (reference sequence). The CDR3 is made up of 15 amino acids. CDR3 residues: CASSEKKTGSEKLFF. The CDR3 bases are TGTGCCAGCAGCGAAAAGAAGACAGGGAGCGAAAAACTGTTTTTT.

This clonotype came up many times. V usage is TRBV10-3 and J usage is TRBJ1-5; D gene uncertain. This CDR3 spans 13 amino acids. Trimming removed 2 bases from V and 5 bases from J, with 7 bases in between. Per germline, CDR1 ENHRY and CDR2 SYGVKD. In DNA, the CDR3 is TGTGCCATCAGTGAGCAGGAATATCAGCCCCAGCATTTT. Its translation is CAISEQEYQPQHF.

The genes are TRBV3-1 and TRBJ2-2; 7 positions agree with TRBD1. V shed 4 bases, J shed 1 base, and the junction held 9 bases outside the gene matches. This CDR3 has 17 amino acids. Germline-derived CDR1 and CDR2 are LGHDT and YNNKEL (reference sequence). CDR3 residues: CASSPKGWTGNTGELFF. In nucleotides, the CDR3 is TGTGCCAGCAGCCCCAAGGGATGGACAGGGAACACCGGGGAGCTGTTTTTT.

This clonotype was detected ten times or more. V and J are TRBV6-5 and TRBJ2-7; 10 bases agree with TRBD2. The CDR3 runs 15 residues. The V segment lost 0 bases and the J segment 3 bases; nucleotides outside the gene matches: 2. Germline CDR1 MNHEY, CDR2 SVGAGI. CDR3 nucleotide sequence: TGTGCCAGCAGTTACTCGACTAGCGGGTACTACGAGCAGTACTTC. Translated, it gives CASSYSTSGYYEQYF.

The chain joins TRBV7-2 to TRBJ2-1; D not certain. V was cut by 5 bases and J by 4 bases, with 9 bases left in between. Germline-derived CDR1 and CDR2 are SGHTA and FQGNSA. This CDR3 is 13 amino acids long. The CDR3 nucleotides read TGTGCCAGCAGCCCCGACAAGTACAATGAGCAGTTCTTC. Its protein product is CASSPDKYNEQFF.

This chain connects TRBV27 to TRBJ2-2, with D perhaps assigned TRBD1 or TRBD2 (6 bases each). The CDR3 is 16 residues long. V gave up 2 bases and J gave up 5 bases, with 15 bases separating them. Germline values: CDR1 MNHEY, CDR2 SMNVEV (reference sequence). The CDR3 loop reads CASSLGRGPWTGELFF. The CDR3 DNA reads TGTGCCAGCAGTTTAGGTCGGGGGCCGTGGACCGGGGAGCTGTTTTTT.

V and J are TRBV2 and TRBJ2-3, with D tentatively TRBD2 (6 bases). With 4 bases removed from V and 4 bases from J, the gap between germline ends came to 12 bases. The CDR3 has 14 amino acids. The germline CDR1 and CDR2 sequences are SNHLY and FYNNEI. The CDR3 bases are TGTGCCAGCAGTGCCTCGGGGGAATCAGATACGCAGTATTTT. Translation: CASSASGESDTQYF.

This clonotype was counted ten times or more. The rearrangement uses TRBV7-2 and TRBJ2-3; no reliable D call. Germline lookup yields CDR1 SGHTA and CDR2 FQGNSA. Trimming took off 2 bases at V and 3 bases at J, with 12 bases between the two ends. The CDR3 covers 15 residues. The CDR3 DNA reads as TGTGCCAGCAGCTTACAAAACTTGGTGACAGATACGCAGTATTTT. This codes for CASSLQNLVTDTQYF.